This T cell receptor beta chain came from a study of blood T cell repertoires in COVID-19. Study-level information: Whether acute or convalescent, the COVID-19 samples came from the United States, Italy and Spain. Sample material is recorded as cDNA or gDNA derived from T cells, B-cell-depleted T cells, or PBMCs.

The V segment lost 4 bases and the J segment 4 bases; nucleotides outside the gene matches: 8. Germline V gives CDR1 SGHDT, CDR2 YYEEEE. CDR3 size: 16 residues. This table comes from immunoSEQ multiplex PCR, and its TCRdb copy is limited to in-frame clones, with some not included. The sample lists about 230,000 clones, about nine tenths occurring once. The sequenced sample was peripheral blood. This TCR derives from a woman aged 55-69 years with acute or convalescent COVID-19. The V gene is TRBV5-6, the J gene TRBJ2-2, with TRBD1 matching over 9 bases. The CDR3 DNA sequence: TGTGCCAGCAGCACCGGGACAGGGTACCTCACCGGGGAGCTGTTTTTT. Protein: CASSTGTGYLTGELFF.